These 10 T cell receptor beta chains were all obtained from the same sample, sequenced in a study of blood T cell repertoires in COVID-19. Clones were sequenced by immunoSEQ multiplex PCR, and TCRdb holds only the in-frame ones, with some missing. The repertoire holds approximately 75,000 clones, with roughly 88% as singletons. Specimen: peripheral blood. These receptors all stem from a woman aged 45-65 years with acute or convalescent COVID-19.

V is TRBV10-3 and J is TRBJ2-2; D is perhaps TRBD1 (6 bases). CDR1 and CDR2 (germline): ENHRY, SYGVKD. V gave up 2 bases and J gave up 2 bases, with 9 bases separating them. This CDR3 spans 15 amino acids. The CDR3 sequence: CAISEGGFNTGELFF. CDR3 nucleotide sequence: TGTGCCATCAGTGAGGGGGGCTTTAACACCGGGGAGCTGTTTTTT.

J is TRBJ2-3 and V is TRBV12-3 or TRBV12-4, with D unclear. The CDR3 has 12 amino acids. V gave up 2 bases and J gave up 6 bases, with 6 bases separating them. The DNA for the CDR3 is TGTGCCAGCAGTTTAAGGAGTGATACGCAGTATTTT. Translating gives CASSLRSDTQYF.

The CDR3 bases are TGTGCCAGCAGCCAAGATCAAAGCGGGAGGGACCCCCAACCATACGAGCAGTACTTC. This sequence encodes CASSQDQSGRDPQPYEQYF. The chain combines TRBV3-1 (or the pseudogene TRBV3-2) with TRBJ2-7, with TRBD2 matching over 10 bases. The CDR3 consists of 19 residues. Per the germline V gene, CDR1 is LGHDT and CDR2 is YNNKEL (reference sequence). V gave up 0 bases and J gave up 4 bases; unmatched junction bases: 15.

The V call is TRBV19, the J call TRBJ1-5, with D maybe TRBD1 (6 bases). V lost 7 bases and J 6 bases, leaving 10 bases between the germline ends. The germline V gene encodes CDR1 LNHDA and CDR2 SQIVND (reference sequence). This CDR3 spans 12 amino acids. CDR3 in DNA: TGTGCCAGTAACAGGGTGAGTCAGCCCCAGCATTTT. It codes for CASNRVSQPQHF.

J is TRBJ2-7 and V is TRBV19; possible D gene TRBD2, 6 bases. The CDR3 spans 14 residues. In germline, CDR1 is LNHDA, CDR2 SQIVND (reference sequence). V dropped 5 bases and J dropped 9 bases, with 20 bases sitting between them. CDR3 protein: CASSPLSGGVSQYF. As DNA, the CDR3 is TGTGCCAGTAGTCCGCTCTCGGGCGGGGTCTCGCAGTACTTC.

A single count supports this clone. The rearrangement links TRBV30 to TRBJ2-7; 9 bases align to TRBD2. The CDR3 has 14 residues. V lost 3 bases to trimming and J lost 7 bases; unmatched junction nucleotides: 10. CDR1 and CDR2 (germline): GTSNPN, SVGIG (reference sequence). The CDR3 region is CAWRVPGGRGEQYF. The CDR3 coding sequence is TGTGCCTGGAGGGTCCCCGGCGGGAGGGGAGAGCAGTACTTC.

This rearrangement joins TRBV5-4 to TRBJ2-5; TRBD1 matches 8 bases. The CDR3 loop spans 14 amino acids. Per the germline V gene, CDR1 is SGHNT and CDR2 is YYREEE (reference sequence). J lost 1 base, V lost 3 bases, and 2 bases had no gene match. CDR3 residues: CASSSDRGQETQYF. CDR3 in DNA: TGTGCCAGCAGCTCTGACAGGGGCCAAGAGACCCAGTACTTC.

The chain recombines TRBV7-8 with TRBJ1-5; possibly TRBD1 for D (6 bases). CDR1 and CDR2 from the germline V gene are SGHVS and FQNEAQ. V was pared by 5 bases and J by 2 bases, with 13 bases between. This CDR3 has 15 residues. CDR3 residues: CASSLGTLRNQPQHF. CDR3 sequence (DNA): TGTGCCAGCAGCCTCGGGACACTTCGCAATCAGCCCCAGCATTTT.

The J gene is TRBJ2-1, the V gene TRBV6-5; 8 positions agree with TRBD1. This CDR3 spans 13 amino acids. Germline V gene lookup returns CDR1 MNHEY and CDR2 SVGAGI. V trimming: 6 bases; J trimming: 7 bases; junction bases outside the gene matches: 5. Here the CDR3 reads CASSRTGSNEQFF. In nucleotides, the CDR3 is TGTGCCAGCAGCCGGACAGGGTCAAATGAGCAGTTCTTC.

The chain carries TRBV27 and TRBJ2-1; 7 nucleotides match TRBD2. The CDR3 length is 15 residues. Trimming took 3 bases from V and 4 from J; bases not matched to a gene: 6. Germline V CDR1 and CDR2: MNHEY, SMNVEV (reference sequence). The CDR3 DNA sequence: TGTGCCAGCAGTTTGGTCAGCGGGGATTACAATGAGCAGTTCTTC. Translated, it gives CASSLVSGDYNEQFF.